Sequencing of this T cell receptor (beta chain) was carried out in a study of blood T cells in healthy people across ages (dated by TCRdb to 2014 to 2015). Describing the broader study: Template switching captured roughly one uniquely barcoded TCR beta cDNA molecule per two T cells in model experiments. Age-related changes in TCR beta repertoire diversity were measured in the study by deep sequencing normalized with unique cDNA molecular identifiers. The donors were divided into four age groups: young (average roughly 17 years), middle-aged (around 41), aged (approximately 59) and long-lived (nearly 85). To avoid experimental bias, donors of different ages were distributed randomly across sequencing lanes. The study analyzed two additional independent replicas of 1 million unique cDNA reads from the same blood draw for two donors, one aged 18 to 30 and one aged 80 or older.

Inclusive of the bounding cysteine and phenylalanine, the CDR3 is 15 residues long. The sequence is cut down to CDR3 DNA, 45 bases in frame from base 1. In the germline V gene (reference sequence), CDR1 corresponds to DFQATT and CDR2 to SNEGSKA. The V end gives up 0 bases and the J end 6 bases, leaving 6 bases in the junction not matched to a gene. There are a few counts of this clonotype. Its cognate antigen has yet to be identified. Per-nucleotide qualities are absent, and no much larger clonotype sits a single base away. The full study reports these points: A strong correlation was found between observed TCR beta diversity and the percentage of naive T cells measured by flow cytometry. Compared with the aged group, the long-lived group had more naive CD4+ T cells, fewer expanded clones and increased TCR diversity, suggesting age selection. Total diversity estimates from one million sequenced T cells were considered lower bounds and underestimates. Observed TCR beta diversity per million T cells fell roughly linearly with age, and a significant reduction was already apparent by age around 40. Since profiling was done on bulk unsorted PBMCs, naive and antigen-experienced compartments could not be conclusively compared. Donor CMV infection status was unknown, potentially confounding age-related changes in expanded clonotypes.

The donors were 40 or so Caucasian individuals from Russia, aged roughly 6 to 100 years, who were systemically healthy. Each donor gave roughly 11 milliliters of peripheral blood, drawn into EDTA-treated Vacutainer tubes. Ficoll-Paque density-gradient centrifugation was used to isolate PBMCs, with at least 6 million per sample. Trizol reagent was used to extract total RNA from PBMCs, with at least 6 micrograms per sample. The percentages of naive CD45RAhigh/CD27high T cells were determined by flow cytometry on a PBMC aliquot from every donor. Library preparation used 5' RACE. The second PCR ran for roughly 7 to 12 cycles and used a J-beta primer mix along with a sample-barcoded 5' primer. A unique molecular identifier was introduced onto each TCR beta cDNA molecule by a template-switch 5' adaptor carrying 12 random nucleotides. Each sample yielded at least 3 million CDR3-containing paired-end reads. All of the RNA was converted into first-strand cDNA using the Mint cDNA synthesis kit, with a TRBC-specific oligonucleotide serving as the primer. All cDNA was treated with uracil-DNA glycosylase and then went through a first 18-cycle PCR with the universal primers M1SS and BC2_uni_R. As for how the authors treated the data: Each sample was normalized by randomly selecting 1 million high-quality reads, each carrying a distinct molecular identifier. Reads with shared molecular identifiers were discarded instead of being binned into consensus sequences. CDR3 identification, clonotype clustering and error correction used MiTCR with a Q25 quality threshold and the strictest error-elimination algorithm. A nonparametric unseen species model with Euler transformation was used to estimate a lower bound on total TCR beta diversity. TCRdb reanalyzed the raw reads on its own, using fastp at Q25 for trimming and MiXCR for clone calling, and kept in-frame beta chains. Rows with one shared CDR3 protein collapse into an entry with the most common genes and DNA. TCRdb's processing, not the study's, gives the V and J calls here. The sample has fewer than 2 million distinct CDR3 sequences on record, about two fifths of them singletons. The ten biggest clones cover about 21% of the sample.

The clonotype was recovered from a human donor in good health. This receptor chain uses TRBV20-1 and TRBJ2-2, and TRBD1 aligns with 8 junction nucleotides. What was sequenced was blood. The CDR3 reads CSARDHRDRPGELFF. The sequenced DNA is TGCAGTGCTAGAGATCACCGGGACAGGCCCGGGGAGCTGTTTTTT.